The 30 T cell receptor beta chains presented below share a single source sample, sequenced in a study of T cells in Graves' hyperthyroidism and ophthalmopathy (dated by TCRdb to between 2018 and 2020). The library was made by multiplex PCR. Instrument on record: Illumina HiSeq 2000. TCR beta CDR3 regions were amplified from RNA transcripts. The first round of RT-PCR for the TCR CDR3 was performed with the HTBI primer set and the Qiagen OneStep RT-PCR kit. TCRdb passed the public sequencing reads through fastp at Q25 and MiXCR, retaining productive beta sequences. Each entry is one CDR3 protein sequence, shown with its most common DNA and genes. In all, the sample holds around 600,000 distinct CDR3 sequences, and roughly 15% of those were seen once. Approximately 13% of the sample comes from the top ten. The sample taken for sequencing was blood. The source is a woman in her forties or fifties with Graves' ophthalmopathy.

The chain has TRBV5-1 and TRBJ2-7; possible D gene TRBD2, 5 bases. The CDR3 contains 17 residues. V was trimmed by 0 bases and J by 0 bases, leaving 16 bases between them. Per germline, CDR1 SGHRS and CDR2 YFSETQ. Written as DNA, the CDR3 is TGCGCCAGCAGCTTGGCCAGTGCGGGCCCTACCTCCTACGAGCAGTACTTC. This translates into CASSLASAGPTSYEQYF.

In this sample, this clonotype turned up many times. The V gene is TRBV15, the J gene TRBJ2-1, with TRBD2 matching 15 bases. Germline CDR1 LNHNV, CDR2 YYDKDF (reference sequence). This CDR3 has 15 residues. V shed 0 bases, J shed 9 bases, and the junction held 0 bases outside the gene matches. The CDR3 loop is CATSREGLAGGEQFF. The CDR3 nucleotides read TGTGCCACCAGCAGAGAGGGACTAGCGGGAGGTGAGCAGTTCTTC.

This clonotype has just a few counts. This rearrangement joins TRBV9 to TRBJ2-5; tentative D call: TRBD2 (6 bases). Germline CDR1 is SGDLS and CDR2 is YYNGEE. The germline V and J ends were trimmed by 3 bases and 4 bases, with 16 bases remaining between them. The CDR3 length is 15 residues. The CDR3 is CASSAYPGAGETQYF. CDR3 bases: TGTGCCAGCAGCGCCTACCCGGGAGCTGGAGAGACCCAGTACTTC.

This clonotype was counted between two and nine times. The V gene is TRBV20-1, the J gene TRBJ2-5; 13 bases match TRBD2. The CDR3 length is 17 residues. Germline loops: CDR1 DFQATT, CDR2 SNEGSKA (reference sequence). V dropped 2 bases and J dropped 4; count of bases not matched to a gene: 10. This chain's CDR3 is CSARLLAGLAGRETQYF. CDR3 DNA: TGCAGTGCTAGATTACTCGCGGGACTAGCGGGACGAGAGACCCAGTACTTC.

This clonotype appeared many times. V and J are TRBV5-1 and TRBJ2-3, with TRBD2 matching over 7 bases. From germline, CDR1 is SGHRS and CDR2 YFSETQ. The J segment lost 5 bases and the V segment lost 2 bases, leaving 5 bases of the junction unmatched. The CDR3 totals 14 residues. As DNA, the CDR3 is TGCGCCAGCAGCTTTGCGGGAGAAATAGATACGCAGTATTTT. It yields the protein CASSFAGEIDTQYF.

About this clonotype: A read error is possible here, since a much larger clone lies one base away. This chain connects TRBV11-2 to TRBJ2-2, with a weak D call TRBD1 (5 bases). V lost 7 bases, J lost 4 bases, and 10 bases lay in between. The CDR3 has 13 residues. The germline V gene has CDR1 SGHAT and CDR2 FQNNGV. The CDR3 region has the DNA TGTGCCAGCAACGACAGACTCACCGGGGAGCTGTTTTTT. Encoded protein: CASNDRLTGELFF. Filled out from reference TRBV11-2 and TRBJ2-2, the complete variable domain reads EAGVAQSPRYKIIEKRQSVAFWCNPISGHATLYWYQQILGQGPKLLIQFQNNGVVDDSQLPKDRFSAERLKGVDSTLKIQPAKLEDSAVYLCASNDRLTGELFFGEGSRLTVL.

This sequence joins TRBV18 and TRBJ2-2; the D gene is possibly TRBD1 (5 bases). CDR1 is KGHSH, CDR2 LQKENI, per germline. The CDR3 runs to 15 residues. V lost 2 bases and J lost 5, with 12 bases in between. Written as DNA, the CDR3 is TGTGCCAGCTCACCAGGCGCAGGGAAGACCGGGGAGCTGTTTTTT. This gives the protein CASSPGAGKTGELFF.

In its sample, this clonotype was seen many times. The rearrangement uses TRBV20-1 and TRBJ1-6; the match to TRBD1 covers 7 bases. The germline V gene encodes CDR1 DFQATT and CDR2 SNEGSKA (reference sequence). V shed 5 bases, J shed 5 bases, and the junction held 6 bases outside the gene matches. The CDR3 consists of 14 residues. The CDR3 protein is CSALRDRNNSPLHF. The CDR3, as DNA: TGCAGTGCTCTCCGGGACAGAAATAATTCACCCCTCCACTTT.

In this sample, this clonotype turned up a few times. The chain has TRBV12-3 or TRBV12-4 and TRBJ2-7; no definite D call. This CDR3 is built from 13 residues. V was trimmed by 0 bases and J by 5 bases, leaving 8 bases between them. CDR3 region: CASSLANLHEQYF. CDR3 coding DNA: TGTGCCAGCAGTTTAGCGAATCTCCACGAGCAGTACTTC.

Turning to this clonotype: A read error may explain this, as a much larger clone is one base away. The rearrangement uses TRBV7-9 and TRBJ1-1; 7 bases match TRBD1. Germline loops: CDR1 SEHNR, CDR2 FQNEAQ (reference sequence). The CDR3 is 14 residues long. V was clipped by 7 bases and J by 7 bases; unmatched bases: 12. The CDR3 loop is CASNERTGYIEAFF. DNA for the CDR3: TGTGCCAGCAACGAGCGGACAGGATACATTGAAGCTTTCTTT.

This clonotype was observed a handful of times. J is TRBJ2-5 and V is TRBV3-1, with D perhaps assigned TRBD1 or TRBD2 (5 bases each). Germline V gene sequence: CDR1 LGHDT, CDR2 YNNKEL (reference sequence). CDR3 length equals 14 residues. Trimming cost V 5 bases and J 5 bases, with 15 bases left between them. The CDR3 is CASSWFGAQETQYF. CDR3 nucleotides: TGTGCCAGCAGCTGGTTCGGGGCTCAGGAGACCCAGTACTTC.

The CDR3 sequence: CSASPGLAGGGGTGELFF. The CDR3 DNA reads TGCAGTGCTTCCCCGGGACTAGCGGGAGGGGGAGGCACCGGGGAGCTGTTTTTT. V usage is TRBV20-1 and J usage is TRBJ2-2; the match to TRBD2 covers 16 bases. CDR3 size: 18 residues. Trimming took 5 bases from V and 4 from J; bases not matched to a gene: 10. CDR1 DFQATT and CDR2 SNEGSKA come from the germline V gene (reference sequence).

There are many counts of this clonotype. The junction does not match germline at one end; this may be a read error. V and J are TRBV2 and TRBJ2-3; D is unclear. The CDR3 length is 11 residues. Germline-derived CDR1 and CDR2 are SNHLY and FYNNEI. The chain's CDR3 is CASREAKAQYF. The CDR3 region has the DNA TGTGCCAGCAGGGAAGCTAAGGCGCAGTATTTT.

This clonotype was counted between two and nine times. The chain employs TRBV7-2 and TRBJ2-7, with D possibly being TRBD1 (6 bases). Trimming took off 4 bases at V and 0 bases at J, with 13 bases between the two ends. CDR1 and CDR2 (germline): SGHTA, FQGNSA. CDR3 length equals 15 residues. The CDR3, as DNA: TGTGCCAGCAGCTCCCGTCGGACAGCCTCCTACGAGCAGTACTTC. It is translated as CASSSRRTASYEQYF.

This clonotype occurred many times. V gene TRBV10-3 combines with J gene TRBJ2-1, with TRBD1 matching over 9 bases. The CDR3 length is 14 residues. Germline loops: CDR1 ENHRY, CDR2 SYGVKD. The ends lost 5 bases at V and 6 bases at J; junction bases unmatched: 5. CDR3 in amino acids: CAISPGTGPNEQFF. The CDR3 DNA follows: TGTGCCATCAGTCCCGGGACAGGGCCCAATGAGCAGTTCTTC.

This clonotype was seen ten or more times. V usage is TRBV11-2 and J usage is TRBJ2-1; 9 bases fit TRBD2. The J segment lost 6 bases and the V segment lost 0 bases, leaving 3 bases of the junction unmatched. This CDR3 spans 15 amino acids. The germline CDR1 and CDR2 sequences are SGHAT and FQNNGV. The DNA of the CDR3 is TGTGCCAGCAGCTTAGATTCGGGACTAGCCAATGAGCAGTTCTTC. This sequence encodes CASSLDSGLANEQFF.

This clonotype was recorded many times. The CDR3, as DNA: TGTGCCAGCAGTTTACGCCCCGGGTTTGATAATTCACCCCTCCACTTT. Translated, it gives CASSLRPGFDNSPLHF. J is TRBJ1-6 and V is TRBV12-3 or TRBV12-4; D unclear. Trimming took off 2 bases at V and 5 bases at J, with 13 bases between the two ends. This CDR3 comprises 16 residues.

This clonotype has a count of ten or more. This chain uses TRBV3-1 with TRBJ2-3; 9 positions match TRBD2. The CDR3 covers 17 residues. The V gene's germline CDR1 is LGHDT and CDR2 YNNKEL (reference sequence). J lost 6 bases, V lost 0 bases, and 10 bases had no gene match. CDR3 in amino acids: CASSQDQAGGPRDTQYF. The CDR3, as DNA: TGTGCCAGCAGCCAAGATCAGGCGGGAGGGCCGCGGGATACGCAGTATTTT.

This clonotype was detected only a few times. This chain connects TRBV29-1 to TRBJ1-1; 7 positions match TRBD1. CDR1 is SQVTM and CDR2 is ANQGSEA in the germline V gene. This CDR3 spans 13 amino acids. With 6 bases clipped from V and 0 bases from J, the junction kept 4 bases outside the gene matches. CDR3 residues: CSVGQFLNTEAFF. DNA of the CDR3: TGCAGCGTGGGACAGTTCCTGAACACTGAAGCTTTCTTT.

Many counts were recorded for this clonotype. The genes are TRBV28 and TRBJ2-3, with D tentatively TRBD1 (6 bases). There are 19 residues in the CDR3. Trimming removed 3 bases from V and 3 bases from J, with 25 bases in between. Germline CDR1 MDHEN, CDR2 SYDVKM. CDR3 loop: CASSFIVRSGVRGTDTQYF. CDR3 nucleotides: TGTGCCAGCAGTTTTATTGTGCGCTCAGGGGTCAGGGGTACAGATACGCAGTATTTT.

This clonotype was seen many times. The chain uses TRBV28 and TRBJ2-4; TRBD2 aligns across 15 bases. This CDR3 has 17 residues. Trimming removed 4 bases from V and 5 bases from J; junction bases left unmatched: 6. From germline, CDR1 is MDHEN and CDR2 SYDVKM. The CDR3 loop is CASSSIRTSGRENIQYF. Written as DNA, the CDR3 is TGTGCCAGCAGTTCGATAAGGACTAGCGGGAGGGAAAACATTCAGTACTTC.

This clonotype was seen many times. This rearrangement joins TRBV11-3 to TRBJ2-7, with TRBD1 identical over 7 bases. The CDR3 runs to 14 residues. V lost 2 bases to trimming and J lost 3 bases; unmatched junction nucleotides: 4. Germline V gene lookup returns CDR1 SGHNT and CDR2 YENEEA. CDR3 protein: CASSLPGQSYEQYF. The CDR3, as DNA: TGTGCCAGCAGCTTACCGGGACAGAGCTACGAGCAGTACTTC.

The CDR3 loop reads CASSFGLSLAGGPKQTQYF. CDR3 coding DNA: TGTGCCAGCAGTTTCGGGCTCTCGCTAGCGGGAGGGCCCAAACAGACCCAGTACTTC. The chain links TRBV27 to TRBJ2-5, with 12 bases lining up with TRBD2. The V and J ends lost 3 bases and 6 bases, in that order; junction bases with no gene match: 17. CDR1 MNHEY and CDR2 SMNVEV come from the germline V gene (reference sequence). This CDR3 comprises 19 residues.

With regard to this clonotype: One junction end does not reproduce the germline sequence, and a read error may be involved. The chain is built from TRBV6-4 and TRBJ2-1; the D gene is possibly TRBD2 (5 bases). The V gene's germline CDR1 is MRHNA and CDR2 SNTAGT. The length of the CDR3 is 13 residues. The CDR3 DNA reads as TGTGCCGGCAGCCCTGCACGACTACTGGGGCAGTTCTTC. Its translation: CAGSPARLLGQFF.

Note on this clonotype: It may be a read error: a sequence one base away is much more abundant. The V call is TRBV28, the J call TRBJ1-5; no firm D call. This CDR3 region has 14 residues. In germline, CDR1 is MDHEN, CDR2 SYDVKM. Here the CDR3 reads CASESRFSNQPRHF. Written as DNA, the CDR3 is TGTGCCAGCGAGTCTAGGTTTAGCAATCAGCCCCGGCATTTT.

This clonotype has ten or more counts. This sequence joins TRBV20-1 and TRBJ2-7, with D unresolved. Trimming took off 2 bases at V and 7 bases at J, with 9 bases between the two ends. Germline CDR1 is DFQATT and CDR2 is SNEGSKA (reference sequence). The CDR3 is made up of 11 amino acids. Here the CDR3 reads CSARLVEEQYF. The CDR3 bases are TGCAGTGCTAGATTAGTTGAAGAGCAGTACTTC.

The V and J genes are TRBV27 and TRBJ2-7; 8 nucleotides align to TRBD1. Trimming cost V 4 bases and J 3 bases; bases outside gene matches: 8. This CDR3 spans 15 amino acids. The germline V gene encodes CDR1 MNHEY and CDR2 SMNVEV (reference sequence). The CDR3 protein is CASSSTGTGVYEQYF. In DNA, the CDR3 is TGTGCCAGCAGTTCTACCGGGACAGGTGTCTACGAGCAGTACTTC.

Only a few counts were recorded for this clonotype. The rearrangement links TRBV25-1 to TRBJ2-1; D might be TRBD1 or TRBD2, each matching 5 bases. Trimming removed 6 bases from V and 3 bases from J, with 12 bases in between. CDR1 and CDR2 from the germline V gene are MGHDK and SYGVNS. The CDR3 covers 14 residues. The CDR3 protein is CASRDWGSYNEQFF. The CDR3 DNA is TGTGCCAGCAGGGATTGGGGGAGCTACAATGAGCAGTTCTTC.

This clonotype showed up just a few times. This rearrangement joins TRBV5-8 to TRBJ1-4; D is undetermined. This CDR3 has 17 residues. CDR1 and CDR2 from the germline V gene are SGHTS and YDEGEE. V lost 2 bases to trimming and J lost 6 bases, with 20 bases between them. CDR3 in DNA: TGTGCCAGCAGCTTAGGTCCAGTAACTAATTTAGATGAAAAACTGTTTTTT. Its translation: CASSLGPVTNLDEKLFF.

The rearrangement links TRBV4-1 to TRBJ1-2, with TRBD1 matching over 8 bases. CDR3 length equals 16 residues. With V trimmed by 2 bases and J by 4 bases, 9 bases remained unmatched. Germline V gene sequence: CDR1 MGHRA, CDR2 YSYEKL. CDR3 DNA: TGCGCCAGCAGCCAAAGTCCCGGGACAGGCCTCTATGGCTACACCTTC. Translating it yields CASSQSPGTGLYGYTF.